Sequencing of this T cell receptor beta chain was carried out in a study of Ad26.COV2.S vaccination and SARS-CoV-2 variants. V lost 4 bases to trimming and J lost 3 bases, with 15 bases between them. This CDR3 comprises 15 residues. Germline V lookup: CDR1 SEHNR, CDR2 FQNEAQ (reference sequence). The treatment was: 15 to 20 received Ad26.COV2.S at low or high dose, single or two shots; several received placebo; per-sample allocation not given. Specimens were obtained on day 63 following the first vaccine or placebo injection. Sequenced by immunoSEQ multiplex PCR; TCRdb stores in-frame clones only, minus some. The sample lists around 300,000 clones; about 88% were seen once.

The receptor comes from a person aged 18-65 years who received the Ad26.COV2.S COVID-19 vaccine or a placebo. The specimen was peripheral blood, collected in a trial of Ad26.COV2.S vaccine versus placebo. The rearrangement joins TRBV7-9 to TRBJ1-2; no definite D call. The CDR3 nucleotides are TGTGCCAGCAGCTCGCAGACTGGACGGTACTATGGCTACACCTTC. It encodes CASSSQTGRYYGYTF.